These T cell receptor beta chains were read from a single sample in a study of neurological immune-mediated disorders. TCRdb re-analysed the 5' RACE reads in MiXCR, keeping a single row per CDR3 protein. The sample shows about 32,000 distinct CDR3 sequences, about an eighth of them seen only once. Sequencing was done on a sample of CD4+ T cells from blood. The receptors stem from a female donor with HTLV-1-associated myelopathy (HAM/TSP). The CDR3 runs from the conserved cysteine through the conserved F or W. The D gene is left open where the match is weak. Where a row states a size, it is once, few, many or the class of an expanded clone; other rows omit it.

clone_size | d_call | j_call | v_call | cdr3_nt | cdr3_aa
medium-sized | TRBD2 | TRBJ2-3 | TRBV7-2 | TGTGCCAGCAGCTTGACTAGCGGGAGCACAGATACGCAGTATTTT | CASSLTSGSTDTQYF
NA | NA | TRBJ2-7 | TRBV6-6 | TGTGCCAGCAGTCCCCCGGTAGGGCGCTCCTACGAGCAGTACTTC | CASSPPVGRSYEQYF
many | NA | TRBJ1-5 | TRBV5-1 | TGCGCCAGCAGCCTGAAAAGGGAAAATCAGCCCCAGCATTTT | CASSLKRENQPQHF
many | NA | TRBJ2-7 | TRBV7-8 | TGTGCCAGCAGCCCCCGGGAATTATCGGAAAGGGAGCAGTACTTC | CASSPRELSEREQYF
many | TRBD2 | TRBJ2-5 | TRBV12-3/TRBV12-4 | TGTGCCAGCGGAAGGAGATCCGGGACTAGCGGCAGGAGGCAGCAAGAGACCCAGTACTTC | CASGRRSGTSGRRQQETQYF
large | NA | TRBJ2-7 | TRBV12-3/TRBV12-4 | TGTGCCAGCAGCCCGGGACCGTCTTCGGCTTACGAGCAGTACTTC | CASSPGPSSAYEQYF
many | NA | TRBJ1-3 | TRBV20-1 | TGCAGTGCTAGAGGAAATGGAAACACCATATATTTT | CSARGNGNTIYF
NA | NA | TRBJ1-6 | TRBV20-1 | TGCAGTGCTAGAGATCGCGGGGTATCCTCACCCCTCCACTTT | CSARDRGVSSPLHF
many | TRBD2 | TRBJ2-4 | TRBV10-2 | TGCGCCAGCAGTGAGTGGGGACTAGCGGGCAAAAACATTCAGTACTTC | CASSEWGLAGKNIQYF
many | NA | TRBJ2-1 | TRBV29-1 | TGCAGCGTCGGTTCCTACAATGAGCAGTTCTTC | CSVGSYNEQFF
many | NA | TRBJ2-6 | TRBV5-1 | TGCGCCAGCAGCTTGCGACTCGCGGGGTCTGGGGCCAACGTCCTGACTTTC | CASSLRLAGSGANVLTF
many | TRBD2 | TRBJ2-3 | TRBV20-1 | TGCAGTGCTAGCGGGGGGGGTAGCGCTCCATACACAGATACGCAGTATTTT | CSASGGGSAPYTDTQYF
many | NA | TRBJ2-2 | TRBV28 | TGTGCCAGCAGTTTACCTGGGACGAACACCGGGGAGCTGTTTTTT | CASSLPGTNTGELFF
many | TRBD1 | TRBJ1-1 | TRBV20-1 | TGCAGTGCTGCCCGCTGGACAGGGGCTGGAACCACTGAAGCTTTCTTT | CSAARWTGAGTTEAFF
many | NA | TRBJ2-3 | TRBV20-1 | TGCAGTGCTACCACAGGGGGGAGGGGGACAGATACGCAGTATTTT | CSATTGGRGTDTQYF
many | NA | TRBJ2-2 | TRBV15 | TGTGCCACCAGCTTGGCGGGCGGGACCGGGGAGCTGTTTTTT | CATSLAGGTGELFF
many | NA | TRBJ1-5 | TRBV20-1 | TGCAGTGCTAGAGATAAGGGCTCCAATCAGCCCCAGCATTTT | CSARDKGSNQPQHF
NA | TRBD2 | TRBJ2-4 | TRBV7-2 | TGTGCCAGCAGCTTAGGGCGGGAGGGAAACATTCAGTACTTC | CASSLGREGNIQYF
many | NA | TRBJ2-3 | TRBV6-1 | TGTGCCAGCAGTGAGGGACCGGGACACCGCACAGATACGCAGTATTTT | CASSEGPGHRTDTQYF
many | TRBD2 | TRBJ2-1 | TRBV20-1 | TGCAGTGCTATCCCCAGCGGGGGGGCCGGGCCCTACAATGAGCAGTTCTTC | CSAIPSGGAGPYNEQFF
many | NA | TRBJ2-2 | TRBV9 | TGTGCCAGCAGCGTCCGGGCAACCGGGGAGCTGTTTTTT | CASSVRATGELFF
many | NA | TRBJ1-5 | TRBV20-1 | TGCAGTGCTAGGGCAGTCTATAGCAATCAGCCCCAGCATTTT | CSARAVYSNQPQHF
many | NA | TRBJ2-1 | TRBV6-2/TRBV6-3 | TGTGCCAGCAGCCCCTGGGAAGATGAGCAGTTCTTC | CASSPWEDEQFF
many | NA | TRBJ1-4 | TRBV28 | TGTGCCAGCAGTTTGATGGGGGGGGCTTCGAATAAAAAACTGTTTTTT | CASSLMGGASNKKLFF
many | NA | TRBJ2-5 | TRBV20-1 | TGCAGTGCTAGCGGCCCGGGGAGCCAAGAGACCCAGTACTTC | CSASGPGSQETQYF
many | TRBD2 | TRBJ2-5 | TRBV11-2 | TGTGCCAGCAGCTTAGCGGGGACTAGCGAAGAGACCCAGTACTTC | CASSLAGTSEETQYF
many | NA | TRBJ1-2 | TRBV7-9 | TGTGCCAGCAGCTCAATTCCGACAGGCCCCCTGGTATATGGCTACACCTTC | CASSSIPTGPLVYGYTF
many | NA | TRBJ2-7 | TRBV6-1 | TGTGCCAGTGTAACAGGGCGAACTCGCGAGCAGTACTTC | CASVTGRTREQYF
many | NA | TRBJ1-2 | TRBV20-1 | TGCAGTGCTACGGGAGGGAACTATGGCTACACCTTC | CSATGGNYGYTF
many | NA | TRBJ1-4 | TRBV2 | TGTGCCAGCAGCGTTGACATGGGGACTAATGAAAAACTGTTTTTT | CASSVDMGTNEKLFF
NA | TRBD2 | TRBJ2-5 | TRBV7-2 | TGTGCCAGCAGCCCACTAGCGGGGGGGCAGTACTTC | CASSPLAGGQYF